The source of this TCR beta chain is a study of brain T cells in children with intractable seizures. The assay was immunoSEQ multiplex PCR, and TCRdb's table has in-frame clones only and misses some. The data hold 55,000 to 80,000 clones, with roughly 95% observed a single time. Before surgery, patients took at least one anti-epileptic drug. The material sequenced was peripheral blood, taken at surgery. This receptor was obtained from a boy in the first two years of life with focal cortical dysplasia and intractable seizures.

This CDR3 is CASSIGLAGTYNEQFF. As DNA, the CDR3 is TGCGCCAGCAGCATCGGACTAGCGGGAACCTACAATGAGCAGTTCTTC. V and J are TRBV5-1 and TRBJ2-1; 12 bases align to TRBD2. CDR1 is SGHRS and CDR2 is YFSETQ in the germline V gene. The CDR3 covers 16 residues. After removal of 4 bases from V and 2 bases from J, the junction contained 4 bases not matched to a gene. Using reference TRBV5-1 and TRBJ2-1 for the parts outside the CDR3, the full variable domain is KAGVTQTPRYLIKTRGQQVTLSCSPISGHRSVSWYQQTPGQGLQFLFEYFSETQRNKGNFPGRFSGRQFSNSRSEMNVSTLELGDSALYLCASSIGLAGTYNEQFFGPGTRLTVL.